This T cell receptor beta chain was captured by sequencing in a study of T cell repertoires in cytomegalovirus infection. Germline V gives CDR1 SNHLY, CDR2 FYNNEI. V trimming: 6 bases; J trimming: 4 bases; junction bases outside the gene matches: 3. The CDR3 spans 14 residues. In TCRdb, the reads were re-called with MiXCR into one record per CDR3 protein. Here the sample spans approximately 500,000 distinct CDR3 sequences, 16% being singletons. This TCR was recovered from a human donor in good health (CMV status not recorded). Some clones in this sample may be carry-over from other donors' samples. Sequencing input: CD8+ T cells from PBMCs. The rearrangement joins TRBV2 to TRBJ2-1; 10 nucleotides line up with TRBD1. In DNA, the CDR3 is TGTGCCAGCAGCGCGGACAGGGGGTACAATGAGCAGTTCTTC. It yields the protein CASSADRGYNEQFF.